The T cell receptor beta chain under discussion was sequenced for a study of early T cells in non-severe SARS-CoV-2 infection. On the study more broadly: Unsorted whole blood bulk RNA was sequenced, with unpaired chains. The study, taken as a whole, reports: The matching step, a VDJdb search, favored anti-spike CD8 responses and missed private and CD4 specificities.

Unique molecular identifier tags were affixed to discrete cDNA molecules. TCRdb reprocessed the 5' RACE reads with MiXCR, giving one entry per CDR3 protein. The sample shows 25,000 to 35,000 distinct CDR3 sequences, about 5% of them seen only once. The CDR3 runs to 14 residues. Trimming took 7 bases from V and 0 from J, leaving 10 bases between them. Germline CDR1 and CDR2: LNHDA and SQIVND (reference sequence). Many counts were recorded for this clonotype. The antigen is not known. The chain combines TRBV19 with TRBJ1-5; D is unclear. The sample was whole blood. The sequence came from an adult who was a healthcare worker with PCR-confirmed SARS-CoV-2 infection or an uninfected control (not recorded which). The CDR3, as DNA: TGTGCCAGTATCTCCTGGGGTAGCAATCAGCCCCAGCATTTT. Encoded protein: CASISWGSNQPQHF. Filled out from reference TRBV19 and TRBJ1-5, the complete variable domain reads DGGITQSPKYLFRKEGQNVTLSCEQNLNHDAMYWYRQDPGQGLRLIYYSQIVNDFQKGDIAEGYSVSREKKESFPLTVTSAQKNPTAFYLCASISWGSNQPQHFGDGTRLSIL.